The 17 T cell receptor beta chains reported below all come from one sample, sequenced in a study of T cell changes during pregnancy in multiple sclerosis. The method was immunoSEQ multiplex PCR; TCRdb's version includes in-frame clones alone and lacks a portion of them. The profile shows about 55,000 clones, approximately 90% of them singletons. The sample consisted of CD4+ T cells from peripheral blood mononuclear cells, taken in the first trimester of pregnancy. These receptors all stem from a female donor with multiple sclerosis, enrolled in a pregnancy study.

This chain joins TRBV11-1 and TRBJ2-1; TRBD2 matches 11 bases. Germline assignment: CDR1 SGHAT and CDR2 FQDESV (reference sequence). Trimming removed 8 bases from V and 1 base from J; junction bases left unmatched: 13. The CDR3 runs to 18 residues. The CDR3: CASLQGGVAGGSYNEQFF. CDR3 DNA sequence: TGTGCCAGCTTGCAAGGAGGGGTAGCGGGAGGGTCCTACAATGAGCAGTTCTTC.

The chain uses TRBV7-8 and TRBJ2-1, with D perhaps matching TRBD2 (5 bases). The CDR3 runs 15 residues. Germline lookup yields CDR1 SGHVS and CDR2 FQNEAQ. Trimming cost V 3 bases and J 0 bases, with 9 bases left between them. The CDR3 region has the DNA TGTGCCAGCAGCTTTACGGGGAACTCCTACAATGAGCAGTTCTTC. Protein sequence: CASSFTGNSYNEQFF.

This chain uses TRBV6-6 with TRBJ1-3; perhaps TRBD1 as D (5 bases). Germline values: CDR1 MNHNY, CDR2 SVGAGI (reference sequence). There are 14 residues in the CDR3. Trimming cost V 6 bases and J 2 bases, with 11 bases left between them. The CDR3 nucleotides are TGTGCCAGCAGCGTCAGGGAAACTGGAAACACCATATATTTT. Its protein product is CASSVRETGNTIYF.

The chain couples TRBV7-8 to TRBJ1-5; 8 positions match TRBD1. The CDR3 length is 15 residues. Germline V gene sequence: CDR1 SGHVS, CDR2 FQNEAQ. J lost 2 bases, V lost 5 bases, and 5 bases had no gene match. CDR3 region: CASSPGQGGNQPQHF. CDR3 DNA sequence: TGTGCCAGCAGCCCTGGACAGGGTGGCAATCAGCCCCAGCATTTT.

The chain combines TRBV4-3 with TRBJ2-1; the D is unclear. CDR1 and CDR2 (germline): LGHNA, YSLEER. Trimming pared 1 base from V and 9 bases from J, leaving 13 bases between. The CDR3 length is 14 residues. CDR3 sequence (DNA): TGCGCCAGCAGCCAAGTTTTGGTACAAAGTGAGCAGTTCTTC. Protein: CASSQVLVQSEQFF.

The chain recombines TRBV14 with TRBJ2-3; 11 bases are a match to TRBD2. Germline CDR1 and CDR2: SGHDN and FVKESK. The junction had 1 base not matched to a gene; V was cut back by 2 bases and J by 0 bases. The CDR3 is 16 residues long. This chain's CDR3 is CASSQRLAGSTDTQYF. DNA for the CDR3: TGTGCCAGCAGCCAACGACTAGCGGGAAGCACAGATACGCAGTATTTT.

The DNA for the CDR3 is TGCGCCAGCAGCCAAGTGGGAAAGGGGGATCGAGAGACCCAGTACTTC. Translation gives CASSQVGKGDRETQYF. The chain carries TRBV4-1 and TRBJ2-5; TRBD1 is a possible D gene (6 bases). V was pared by 1 base and J by 4 bases, with 16 bases between. CDR3 size: 16 residues. Germline assignment: CDR1 MGHRA and CDR2 YSYEKL.

V and J are TRBV9 and TRBJ2-7; possible D gene TRBD1, 6 bases. Trimming shortened V by 2 bases and J by 4 bases, and 13 bases separated the two germline ends. This CDR3 region has 14 residues. Germline V CDR1 and CDR2: SGDLS, YYNGEE. CDR3: CASSVGGGGYEQYF. The CDR3 DNA sequence: TGTGCCAGCAGCGTTGGTGGGGGCGGATACGAGCAGTACTTC.

This clone has just one count. This sequence joins TRBV30 and TRBJ2-3; weak D call: TRBD2 (7 bases). Trimming removed 2 bases from V and 8 bases from J, with 14 bases in between. Germline V gene data show CDR1 as GTSNPN and CDR2 as SVGIG (reference sequence). The CDR3 runs 13 residues. CDR3 nucleotide sequence: TGTGCCTGGAGTACGAGGGGGGGCGGTACGCAGTATTTT. Protein product: CAWSTRGGGTQYF.

J is TRBJ1-2 and V is TRBV5-1; 8 nucleotides line up with TRBD1. Per the germline V gene, CDR1 is SGHRS and CDR2 is YFSETQ. This CDR3 has 16 residues. V was clipped by 1 base and J by 2 bases; unmatched bases: 7. The CDR3 region is CASSLNDRGVNYGYTF. The CDR3 DNA reads as TGCGCCAGCAGCTTGAACGACAGGGGAGTAAACTATGGCTACACCTTC.

V usage is TRBV5-1 and J usage is TRBJ2-3; 9 nucleotides line up with TRBD2. The CDR3 runs to 16 residues. V lost 3 bases to trimming and J lost 2 bases; unmatched junction nucleotides: 7. Germline values: CDR1 SGHRS, CDR2 YFSETQ. CDR3 residues: CASSWRGGLVTDTQYF. The CDR3 DNA follows: TGCGCCAGCAGCTGGCGGGGGGGCCTAGTCACAGATACGCAGTATTTT.

This clone was found once. It is unclear where the CDR3 begins or ends on the DNA, so no DNA is shown, and the CDR3 is as TCRdb lists it. This chain uses TRBV7-5 with TRBJ1-5; no check of the table's D call, TRBD1, against the DNA was made. TRBV7-5 is a listed pseudogene. Including both end residues, the CDR3 is 17 amino acids long. CDR3 sequence reads: CARKPWGQGNSNQPQHF.

This rearrangement joins TRBV28 to TRBJ1-1; D might be TRBD1 (6 bases). Trimming took 8 bases from V and 0 from J, leaving 7 bases between them. Germline V gene sequence: CDR1 MDHEN, CDR2 SYDVKM. The CDR3 runs to 12 residues. In nucleotides, the CDR3 is TGTGCCAGCGGGACACTGAACACTGAAGCTTTCTTT. It codes for CASGTLNTEAFF.

V gene TRBV10-3 combines with J gene TRBJ1-1, with D maybe TRBD1 (6 bases). Germline V gives CDR1 ENHRY, CDR2 SYGVKD. The CDR3 covers 11 residues. V was pared by 8 bases and J by 10 bases, with 14 bases between. The CDR3 nucleotides are TGTGCCATCGGGGAACAGGGTTTAGCTTTCTTT. Translation gives CAIGEQGLAFF.

The rearrangement uses TRBV7-6 and TRBJ1-1; maybe TRBD1 (5 bases). The CDR3 totals 15 residues. V shed 0 bases and J shed 2 bases, with 10 bases lying between them. Germline V lookup: CDR1 SGHVS, CDR2 FNYEAQ. The chain's CDR3 is CASSLARGPNTEAFF. The CDR3 coding sequence is TGTGCCAGCAGCTTAGCGCGGGGACCCAACACTGAAGCTTTCTTT.

The chain couples TRBV7-6 to TRBJ2-7, with D unresolved. This CDR3 comprises 13 residues. Trimming took off 5 bases at V and 1 base at J, with 9 bases between the two ends. Germline CDR1 SGHVS, CDR2 FNYEAQ. CDR3 bases: TGTGCCAGCAGCCATACAGCTTCCTACGAGCAGTACTTC. Protein product: CASSHTASYEQYF. Complete variable domain (other parts from reference TRBV7-6 and TRBJ2-7): GAGVSQSPRYKVTKRGQDVALRCDPISGHVSLYWYRQALGQGPEFLTYFNYEAQQDKSGLPNDRFSAERPEGSISTLTIQRTEQRDSAMYRCASSHTASYEQYFGPGTRLTVT.

For the CDR3, the DNA is TGTGCCAGCAGCTTTGCAGGGGGAGATACGCAGTATTTT. It specifies CASSFAGGDTQYF. The chain has TRBV5-6 and TRBJ2-3, with 7 bases matching TRBD1. CDR3 length: 13 amino acids. Trimming removed 2 bases from V and 5 bases from J; junction bases left unmatched: 2. From germline, CDR1 is SGHDT and CDR2 YYEEEE.